This is a list of T cell receptor beta chains from one sample in a study of control samples from healthy donors and cancer patients. The protocol was immunoSEQ multiplex PCR, while the TCRdb copy is restricted to in-frame clones and leaves out a portion. The table records under 20,000 clones, roughly 80% of them present only once. Sequencing was done on a sample of PBMCs. The source is a man older than 75 with head and neck cancer. Each CDR3 is given without its conserved first and last residue. The D gene is left open where the match is weak.

D gene,J gene,V gene,CDR3 protein
NA,TRBJ1-1,TRBV14,ASSPGTLNTEAF
TRBD2,TRBJ2-5,TRBV7-2,ASSQRLAGEPGETQY
TRBD1,TRBJ1-3,TRBV3-1/TRBV3-2,ASSQDGRWTGTQNTIY
TRBD1,TRBJ1-2,TRBV12-3/TRBV12-4,ASSWDRGYGYT
TRBD2,TRBJ2-3,TRBV6-2/TRBV6-3,ASSSPSGSTDTQY
NA,TRBJ1-3,TRBV5-4,ASSRYSGDGNTIY
NA,TRBJ1-1,TRBV18,ASSREQNTEAF
NA,TRBJ2-7,TRBV6-2/TRBV6-3,ASSYSGPTYEQY
TRBD2,TRBJ2-5,TRBV6-5,ASSRLAGEETQY
NA,TRBJ2-7,TRBV13,ASSQGGPASYEQY
NA,TRBJ1-2,TRBV7-2,ASSLSRDTYGYT
TRBD2,TRBJ2-3,TRBV4-1,ASSRYRGGPSGDTSTDTQY
NA,TRBJ1-5,TRBV19,ASNWGEADQPQH
NA,TRBJ1-2,TRBV28,ASSLAGGRVYGYT
NA,TRBJ2-5,TRBV4-1,ASSRTGRPNSQETQY
NA,TRBJ1-2,TRBV6-6,ATWTVDGYT
NA,TRBJ1-3,TRBV6-5,ASSLSGPSGNTIY
NA,TRBJ1-4,TRBV30,AWTQTLGDEKLF
NA,TRBJ1-1,TRBV7-9,ASSPRPQNTEAF
TRBD1,TRBJ1-1,TRBV6-6,ASSYSIQGDTEAF
NA,TRBJ1-4,TRBV5-5,ASSLAGANEKLF
TRBD2,TRBJ2-3,TRBV9,ASSVSGSTDTQY
NA,TRBJ2-5,TRBV4-1,ASSYDGGGETQY